This T cell receptor (beta chain) was retrieved from a study of beta chain features in type 1 diabetes. Whole-study context: Comparable age, gender and cell yields were observed in patients relative to healthy donors.

Every isolated RNA sample was fully reverse transcribed, so sequencing captured expressed TCRB transcripts. Profiling relied on immunoSEQ multiplex PCR, and the TCRdb table lists in-frame clones only, not all of them. The profile covers under 300,000 clones, with about 15% appearing a single time and approximately 0.02% taken by the ten largest. General study findings and limits: There was a moderate but significant shortening of TCRB CDR3s in all four CD4+ subsets of Type 1 diabetes patients.

Regarding this clone: Its antigen is not identified.

This CDR3 has 14 residues. The germline V and J ends were trimmed by 7 bases and 2 bases, with 15 bases remaining between them. Germline loops: CDR1 SGHVS, CDR2 FNYEAQ. This sequence joins TRBV7-6 and TRBJ2-7; a weak D match, TRBD2 (5 bases). This sequence originates from a man aged 30-40 years with type 1 diabetes. The source material was naive CD4+ T cells from blood. The CDR3: CASTPGGLAYEQYF. In DNA form, the CDR3 reads TGTGCCAGCACCCCAGGAGGCCTAGCCTACGAGCAGTACTTC.